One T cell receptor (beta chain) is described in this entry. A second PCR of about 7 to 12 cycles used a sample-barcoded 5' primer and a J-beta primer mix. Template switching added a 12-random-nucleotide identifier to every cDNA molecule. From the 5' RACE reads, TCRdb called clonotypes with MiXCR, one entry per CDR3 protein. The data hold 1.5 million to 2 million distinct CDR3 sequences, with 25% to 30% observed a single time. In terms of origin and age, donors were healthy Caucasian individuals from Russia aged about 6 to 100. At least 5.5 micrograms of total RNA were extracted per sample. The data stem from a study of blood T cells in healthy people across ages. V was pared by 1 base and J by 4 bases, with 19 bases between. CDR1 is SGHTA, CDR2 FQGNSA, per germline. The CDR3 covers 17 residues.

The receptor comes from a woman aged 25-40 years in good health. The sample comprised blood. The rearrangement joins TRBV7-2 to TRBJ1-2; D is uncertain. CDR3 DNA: TGTGCCAGCAGCTTAGGGGTTTCCCAGGCTACGAGCTATGGCTACACCTTC. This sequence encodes CASSLGVSQATSYGYTF.